This TCR beta chain was captured by sequencing in a study of T-cell reconstitution after alpha-beta-depleted transplantation in children. Broader study findings: Surviving thymic progenitors and recipient T cells were the source of high TCRbeta diversity at day 60 in some patients.

Unique molecular identifiers featured in how the TCRbeta library was prepared. TCRdb reanalysed the PCR reads using MiXCR and keeps one entry per CDR3 protein. The profile shows 90,000 to 100,000 distinct CDR3 sequences, around a quarter of them singletons. A few counts support this clonotype. Its specificity is not known. The source material was PBMCs, sampled before TCRalphabeta/CD19-depleted stem cell transplant. The sequence derives from a boy aged 2 to 9 with acute lymphoblastic leukemia, due to receive a stem cell transplant.

The CDR3 bases are TGTGCCAGCAGCCCCTTTTCGGACGGGTCCTACAATGAGCAGTTCTTC. The encoded protein is CASSPFSDGSYNEQFF. This chain joins TRBV9 and TRBJ2-1, with D uncertain. This CDR3 spans 16 amino acids. V was cut by 4 bases and J by 1 base, with 15 bases left in between. Germline assignment: CDR1 SGDLS and CDR2 YYNGEE.